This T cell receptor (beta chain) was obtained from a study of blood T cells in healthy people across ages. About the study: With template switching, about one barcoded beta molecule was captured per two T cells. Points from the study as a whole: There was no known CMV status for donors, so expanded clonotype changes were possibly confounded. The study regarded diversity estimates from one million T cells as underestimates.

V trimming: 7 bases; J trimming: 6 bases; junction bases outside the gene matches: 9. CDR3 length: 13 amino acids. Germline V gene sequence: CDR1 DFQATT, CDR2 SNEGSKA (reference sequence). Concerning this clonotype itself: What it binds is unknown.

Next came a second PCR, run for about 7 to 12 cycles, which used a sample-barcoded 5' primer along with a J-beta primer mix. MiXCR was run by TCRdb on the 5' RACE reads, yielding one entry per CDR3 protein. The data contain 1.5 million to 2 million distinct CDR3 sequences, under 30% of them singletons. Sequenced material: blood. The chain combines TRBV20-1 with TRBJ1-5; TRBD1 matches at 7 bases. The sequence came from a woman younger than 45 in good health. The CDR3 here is CSVHRGPGQPQHF. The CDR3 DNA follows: TGCAGTGTTCACAGGGGCCCAGGTCAGCCCCAGCATTTT.